This T cell receptor beta chain was recovered during a study of metastatic and nonmetastatic thyroid tumors. TCRdb used MiXCR to call clones anew from the PCR reads. Altogether fewer than 10,000 clones are present, roughly 30% being singletons, with the ten largest covering 16%. V lost 5 bases and J 12 bases, leaving 32 bases between the germline ends. Per germline, CDR1 MNHNS and CDR2 SASEGT. The CDR3 has 17 residues. Every patient underwent thyroid surgery untreated. This clone was seen a handful of times. This TCR derives from a female donor with papillary thyroid cancer or a benign thyroid nodule (not recorded which). Some clones in this sample may be carry-over from other donors' samples. The chain uses TRBV6-1 and TRBJ2-7; D may be TRBD1 or TRBD2 (7 bases each). Sequencing was done on a sample of adjacent normal tissue. The CDR3 DNA sequence: TGTGCCAGCAGTACATGGTGGGGGGGGACAGCAAATCCTACGAGGTACTTC. It specifies CASSTWWGGTANPTRYF.